A selection of T cell receptor beta chains follows, all from one sample in a study of T cell responses to AZD1222 COVID-19 vaccine. Generated by immunoSEQ multiplex PCR, the TCRdb table keeps only in-frame clones and is missing some. The sample contains roughly 150,000 clones, 88% of which appear only once. This sample comprised peripheral blood, obtained on day 0 of AZD1222 vaccination. These receptors all stem from an adult in good health. Both conserved end residues are part of each CDR3. The order of the fields is clone size, CDR3 length, D gene, V gene, J gene, CDR3 protein, CDR3 DNA. D genes are given only for firm matches. Clone size is shown for a subset of rows, as once, few, many or a class of expanded clone.

>NA|18|TRBD2|TRBV28|TRBJ2-3
CASSSPGLAGGGTDTQYF
TGTGCCAGCAGTTCCCCGGGACTAGCGGGAGGAGGCACAGATACGCAGTATTTT
>NA|16|NA|TRBV5-1|TRBJ2-6
CASSPLADSGANVLTF
TGCGCCAGCAGCCCATTAGCTGACTCTGGGGCCAACGTCCTGACTTTC
>NA|18|TRBD2|TRBV3-1/TRBV3-2|TRBJ2-1
CASSQVGAGGGLYNEQFF
TGTGCCAGCAGCCAAGTGGGGGCGGGAGGGGGCCTCTACAATGAGCAGTTCTTC
>NA|14|TRBD1|TRBV7-2|TRBJ1-2
CASSPGQGTYGYTF
TGTGCCAGCAGCCCGGGACAGGGAACATATGGCTACACCTTC
>NA|13|NA|TRBV6-2/TRBV6-3|TRBJ1-1
CASSKTVNTEAFF
TGTGCCAGCAGCAAAACAGTGAACACTGAAGCTTTCTTT
>NA|13|TRBD1|TRBV2|TRBJ1-1
CASSREGTAEAFF
TGTGCCAGCTCCCGAGAGGGGACAGCTGAAGCTTTCTTT
>once|16|NA|TRBV5-1|TRBJ1-6
CASSLAIGRDNSPLHF
TGCGCCAGCAGCTTGGCCATTGGACGGGATAATTCACCCCTCCACTTT
>NA|14|NA|TRBV7-2|TRBJ1-2
CASSLGGSDYGYTF
TGTGCCAGCAGCTTAGGGGGATCGGACTATGGCTACACCTTC
>NA|12|NA|TRBV6-6|TRBJ1-2
CASSSVNYGYTF
TGTGCCAGCAGTTCAGTTAACTATGGCTACACCTTC
>NA|12|NA|TRBV5-1|TRBJ2-3
CASRWDTDTQYF
TGCGCCAGCAGGTGGGACACAGATACGCAGTATTTT
>NA|15|NA|TRBV13|TRBJ2-3
CASSLRGDERDTQYF
TGTGCCAGCAGCTTGAGGGGGGATGAAAGGGATACGCAGTATTTT
>NA|14|TRBD2|TRBV9|TRBJ2-1
CASSVRLAGVEQFF
TGTGCCAGCAGCGTTAGACTAGCGGGAGTTGAGCAGTTCTTC
>NA|17|TRBD2|TRBV3-1/TRBV3-2|TRBJ2-2
CASRRAGTSGIAGELFF
TGTGCCAGCAGACGAGCCGGGACTAGCGGGATCGCCGGGGAGCTGTTTTTT
>NA|18|TRBD2|TRBV5-1|TRBJ2-5
CASSPRLAGGSIQETQYF
TGCGCCAGCAGCCCAAGACTAGCGGGGGGTTCCATCCAAGAGACCCAGTACTTC
>NA|14|NA|TRBV9|TRBJ1-5
CASSEESINQPQHF
TGTGCCAGCAGCGAGGAGTCGATTAATCAGCCCCAGCATTTT
>NA|14|NA|TRBV6-5|TRBJ1-3
CASSYYSSGNTIYF
TGTGCCAGCAGTTATTACTCCTCTGGAAACACCATATATTTT
>NA|14|TRBD1|TRBV5-1|TRBJ1-1
CASSAGQTNTEAFF
TGCGCCAGCAGCGCGGGACAGACGAACACTGAAGCTTTCTTT
>NA|13|NA|TRBV4-1|TRBJ2-2
CASRDLVTGELFF
TGCGCCAGTCGGGACCTCGTGACCGGGGAGCTGTTTTTT
>NA|13|NA|TRBV15|TRBJ1-5
CATSRDRVQPQHF
TGTGCCACCAGCAGAGACAGGGTCCAGCCCCAGCATTTT
>NA|17|NA|TRBV7-6|TRBJ2-2
CASSHPGGAERTGELFF
TGTGCCAGCAGCCATCCCGGGGGCGCGGAGCGCACCGGGGAGCTGTTTTTT
>NA|14|NA|TRBV28|TRBJ2-3
CASRSGTPADTQYF
TGTGCCAGCAGGTCCGGGACACCGGCAGATACGCAGTATTTT
>NA|13|NA|TRBV9|TRBJ1-1
CASSETGNTEAFF
TGTGCCAGCAGTGAAACAGGGAACACTGAAGCTTTCTTT
>NA|16|TRBD2|TRBV6-4|TRBJ2-2
CASSDSGAGGAGELFF
TGTGCCAGCAGTGACTCAGGGGCGGGAGGCGCCGGGGAGCTGTTTTTT
>NA|13|NA|TRBV28|TRBJ1-1
CASRIQENTEAFF
TGTGCCAGCAGAATACAGGAAAACACTGAAGCTTTCTTT
>NA|11|NA|TRBV14|TRBJ1-1
CASRGGLEAFF
TGTGCCAGCCGTGGGGGACTTGAAGCTTTCTTT
>NA|14|TRBD1|TRBV27|TRBJ2-2
CASRPTGDTGELFF
TGTGCCAGCAGACCCACAGGGGACACCGGGGAGCTGTTTTTT
>NA|16|NA|TRBV5-1|TRBJ2-2
CASSPRGFFNTGELFF
TGCGCCAGCAGCCCCCGAGGGTTTTTTAACACCGGGGAGCTGTTTTTT
>NA|15|NA|TRBV11-2|TRBJ2-3
CASSLDGLITDTQYF
TGTGCCAGCAGCTTAGATGGGCTTATCACAGATACGCAGTATTTT
>NA|13|NA|TRBV9|TRBJ1-2
CASSASLFYGYTF
TGTGCCAGCAGCGCCTCCCTTTTCTATGGCTACACCTTC
>NA|18|NA|TRBV10-3|TRBJ2-3
CAISEGKQVYSSTDTQYF
TGTGCCATCAGTGAGGGAAAGCAAGTTTACTCTAGCACAGATACGCAGTATTTT
>NA|12|TRBD1|TRBV29-1|TRBJ1-1
CSVERGTGWASF
TGCAGCGTTGAACGGGGGACAGGGTGGGCTAGCTTT
>NA|13|NA|TRBV11-3|TRBJ1-3
CASSLNPGNTIYF
TGTGCCAGCAGCCTTAACCCTGGAAACACCATATATTTT
>NA|14|NA|TRBV4-3|TRBJ1-2
CASSQGDRNYGYTF
TGCGCCAGCAGCCAAGGAGACAGGAACTATGGCTACACCTTC
>NA|15|TRBD2|TRBV15|TRBJ2-1
CATRGGRESYNEQFF
TGTGCCACCAGGGGTGGGCGGGAGAGTTACAATGAGCAGTTCTTC
>NA|13|TRBD2|TRBV27|TRBJ2-1
CASTWEGYNEQFF
TGTGCCAGCACCTGGGAGGGTTACAATGAGCAGTTCTTC
>NA|15|NA|TRBV3-1/TRBV3-2|TRBJ1-2
CASSQNRGAPYGYTF
TGTGCCAGCAGCCAAAATAGGGGGGCCCCCTATGGCTACACCTTC
>NA|15|TRBD1|TRBV7-8|TRBJ1-5
CASSARDSANQPQHF
TGTGCCAGCAGCGCCCGGGACAGCGCTAATCAGCCCCAGCATTTT
>NA|15|TRBD1|TRBV6-5|TRBJ2-7
CASTPAGTGVYEQYF
TGTGCCAGCACCCCCGCGGGGACAGGGGTCTACGAGCAGTACTTC
>NA|19|TRBD1|TRBV28|TRBJ2-3
CASSHTLDRGLPSTDTQYF
TGTGCCAGCAGCCACACACTTGACAGGGGTTTACCGAGCACAGATACGCAGTATTTT
>NA|13|TRBD1|TRBV30|TRBJ1-1
CARTGQSNTEAFF
TGTGCCCGGACAGGGCAGTCGAACACTGAAGCTTTCTTT
>NA|14|NA|TRBV9|TRBJ1-4
CASSPDSLNEKLFF
TGTGCCAGCAGCCCGGACAGCCTTAATGAAAAACTGTTTTTT
>NA|13|TRBD1|TRBV30|TRBJ1-2
CAWSLQGAVGYTF
TGTGCCTGGAGTCTACAGGGGGCGGTTGGCTACACCTTC
>NA|15|NA|TRBV28|TRBJ1-5
CASSSARQFHQPQHF
TGTGCCAGCAGTTCCGCCAGACAGTTCCATCAGCCCCAGCATTTT
>NA|13|NA|TRBV2|TRBJ2-7
CASSGGYTYEQYF
TGTGCCAGCAGTGGAGGATATACCTACGAGCAGTACTTC
>once|18|TRBD2|TRBV13|TRBJ2-7
CASSLRRGGSRFSYEQYF
TGTGCCAGCAGCTTACGGCGGGGGGGCAGCCGATTTTCCTACGAGCAGTACTTC
>NA|14|TRBD1|TRBV7-8|TRBJ1-1
CASSSQGAVTEAFF
TGTGCCAGCAGCTCACAGGGGGCGGTCACTGAAGCTTTCTTT
>NA|14|NA|TRBV6-2/TRBV6-3|TRBJ1-5
CASSYRPYNQPQHF
TGTGCCAGCAGTTACCGGCCCTACAATCAGCCCCAGCATTTT
>NA|15|NA|TRBV24-1|TRBJ1-1
CATSDSAAVNTEAFF
TGTGCCACCAGTGATTCAGCCGCCGTGAACACTGAAGCTTTCTTT
>NA|14|NA|TRBV10-3|TRBJ2-7
CAISDLATPYEQYF
TGTGCCATCAGTGACTTGGCGACGCCCTACGAGCAGTACTTC
>NA|13|NA|TRBV28|TRBJ2-5
CASTTGTTHSKYF
TGTGCCAGCACGACAGGCACTACCCACTCAAAGTACTTC